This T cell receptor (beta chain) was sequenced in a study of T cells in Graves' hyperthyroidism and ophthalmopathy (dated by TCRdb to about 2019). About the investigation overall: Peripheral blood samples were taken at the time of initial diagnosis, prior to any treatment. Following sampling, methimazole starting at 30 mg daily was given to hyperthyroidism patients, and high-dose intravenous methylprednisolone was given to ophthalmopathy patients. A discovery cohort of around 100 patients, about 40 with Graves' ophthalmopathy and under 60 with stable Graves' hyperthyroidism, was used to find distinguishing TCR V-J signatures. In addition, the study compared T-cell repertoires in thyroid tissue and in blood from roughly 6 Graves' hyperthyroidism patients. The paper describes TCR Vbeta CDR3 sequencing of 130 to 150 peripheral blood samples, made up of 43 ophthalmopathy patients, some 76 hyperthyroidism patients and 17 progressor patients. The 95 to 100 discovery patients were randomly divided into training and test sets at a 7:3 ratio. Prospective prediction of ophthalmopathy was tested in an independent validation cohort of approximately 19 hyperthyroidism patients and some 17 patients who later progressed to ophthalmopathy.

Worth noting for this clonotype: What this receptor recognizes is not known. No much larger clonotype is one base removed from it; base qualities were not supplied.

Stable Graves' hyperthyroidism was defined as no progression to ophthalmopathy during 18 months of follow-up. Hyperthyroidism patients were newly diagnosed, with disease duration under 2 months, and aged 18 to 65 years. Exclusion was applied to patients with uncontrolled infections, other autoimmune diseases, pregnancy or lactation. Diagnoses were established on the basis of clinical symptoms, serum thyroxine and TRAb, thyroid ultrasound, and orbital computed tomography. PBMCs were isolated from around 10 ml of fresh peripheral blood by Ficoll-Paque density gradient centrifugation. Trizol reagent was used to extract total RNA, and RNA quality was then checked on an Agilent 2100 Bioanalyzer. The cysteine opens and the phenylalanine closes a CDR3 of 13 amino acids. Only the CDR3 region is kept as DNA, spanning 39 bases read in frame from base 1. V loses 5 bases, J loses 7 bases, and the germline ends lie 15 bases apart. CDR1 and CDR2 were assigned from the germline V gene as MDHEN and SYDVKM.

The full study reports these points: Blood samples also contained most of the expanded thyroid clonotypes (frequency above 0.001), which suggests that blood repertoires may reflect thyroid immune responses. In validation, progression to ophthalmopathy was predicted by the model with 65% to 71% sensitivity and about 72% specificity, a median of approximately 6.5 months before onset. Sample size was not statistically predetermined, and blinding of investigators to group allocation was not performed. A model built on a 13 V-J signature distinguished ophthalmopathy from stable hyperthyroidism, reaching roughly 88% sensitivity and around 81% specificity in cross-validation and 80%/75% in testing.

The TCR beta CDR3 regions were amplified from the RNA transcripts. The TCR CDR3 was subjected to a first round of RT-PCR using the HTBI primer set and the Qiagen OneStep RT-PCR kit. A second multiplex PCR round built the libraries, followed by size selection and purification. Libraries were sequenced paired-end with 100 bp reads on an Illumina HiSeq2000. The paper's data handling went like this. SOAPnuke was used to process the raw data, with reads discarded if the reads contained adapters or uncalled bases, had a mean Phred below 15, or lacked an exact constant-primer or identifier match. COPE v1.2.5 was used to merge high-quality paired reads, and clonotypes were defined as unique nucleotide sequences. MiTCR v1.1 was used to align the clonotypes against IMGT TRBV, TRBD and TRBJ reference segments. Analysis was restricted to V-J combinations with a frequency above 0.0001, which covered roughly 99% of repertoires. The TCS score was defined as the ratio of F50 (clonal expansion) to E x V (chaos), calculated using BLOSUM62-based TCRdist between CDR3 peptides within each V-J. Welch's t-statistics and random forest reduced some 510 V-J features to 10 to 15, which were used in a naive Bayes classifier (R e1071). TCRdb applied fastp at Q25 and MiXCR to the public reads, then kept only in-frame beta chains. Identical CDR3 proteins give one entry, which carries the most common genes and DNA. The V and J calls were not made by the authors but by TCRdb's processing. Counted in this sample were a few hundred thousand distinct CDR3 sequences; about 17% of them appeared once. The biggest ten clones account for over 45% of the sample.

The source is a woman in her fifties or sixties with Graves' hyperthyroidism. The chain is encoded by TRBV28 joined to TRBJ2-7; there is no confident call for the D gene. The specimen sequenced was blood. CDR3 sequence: CASSPGPPWEQYF. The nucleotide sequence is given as TGTGCCAGCAGTCCGGGCCCCCCGTGGGAGCAGTACTTC.